This paragraph covers one T cell receptor (beta chain) sequence. The sample originates from a study of blood T cell repertoires in COVID-19. Study-wide context: The origin of the acute and convalescent COVID-19 samples was the United States, Italy and Spain. PBMCs, B-cell-depleted T cells, or T cells provided the cDNA or gDNA that made up the material.

As handled by the study authors: Nucleated cell counts were estimated from reference gene primer amplification. The repertoire was sequenced with immunoSEQ multiplex PCR; TCRdb's copy has only in-frame clones and lacks some. V and J calls and clone size are given by that table; D and trimming were obtained from the DNA. The sample consists of 150,000 to 200,000 clones, around 91% of them appearing once. The CDR3 totals 13 residues. V lost 2 bases and J 7 bases, leaving 11 bases between the germline ends. From germline, CDR1 is MDHEN and CDR2 SYDVKM. This TCR derives from a man aged 50 to 59 with acute or convalescent COVID-19. The chain recombines TRBV28 with TRBJ1-2, with D perhaps matching TRBD1 (5 bases). Sequencing input: peripheral blood. In nucleotides, the CDR3 is TGTGCCAGCAGTTTAAGGCAGGGAGGTGGCTACACCTTC. Its protein is CASSLRQGGGYTF.